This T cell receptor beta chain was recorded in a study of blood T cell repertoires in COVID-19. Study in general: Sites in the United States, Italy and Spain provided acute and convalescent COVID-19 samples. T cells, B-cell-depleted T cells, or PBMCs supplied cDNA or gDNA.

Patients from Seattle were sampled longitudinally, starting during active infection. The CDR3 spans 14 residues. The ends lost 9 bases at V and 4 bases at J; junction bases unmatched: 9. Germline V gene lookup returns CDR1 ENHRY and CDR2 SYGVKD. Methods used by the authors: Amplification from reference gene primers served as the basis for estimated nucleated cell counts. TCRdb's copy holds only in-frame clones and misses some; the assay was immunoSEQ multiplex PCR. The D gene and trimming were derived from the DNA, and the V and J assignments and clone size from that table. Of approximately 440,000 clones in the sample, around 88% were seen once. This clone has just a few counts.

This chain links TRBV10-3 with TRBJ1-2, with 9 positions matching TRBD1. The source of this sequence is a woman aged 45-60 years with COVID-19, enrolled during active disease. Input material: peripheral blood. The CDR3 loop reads CAMKAGTGRYGYTF. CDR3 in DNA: TGTGCCATGAAAGCCGGGACAGGGCGCTATGGCTACACCTTC.